What follows are 2 T cell receptor beta chains derived from one specimen sequenced in a study of T cells in tuberculosis. Thawed, overnight-rested PBMC were stained with GMM-loaded CD1B tetramer, viability dye and anti-CD3, then sorted. The lipid loaded on the CD1B tetramers was C32 glucose monomycolate from Rhodococcus equi. Assay used: immunoSEQ multiplex PCR; TCRdb lists only in-frame clones, some missing. This repertoire shows 60,000 or so clones, 80% to 85% found once; its top ten account for roughly 13%. The sequencing sample was made of CD1b-GMM tetramer-negative cells sorted from PBMCs. The receptors derive from an adult woman with latent tuberculosis.

This sequence joins TRBV6-5 and TRBJ2-1, with a tentative D call TRBD1 (5 bases). The length of the CDR3 is 13 residues. V shed 6 bases and J shed 3 bases, with 9 bases lying between them. CDR1 is MNHEY and CDR2 is SVGAGI in the germline V gene. CDR3 bases: TGTGCCAGCAGCATGACAGTCTACAATGAGCAGTTCTTC. Translating it yields CASSMTVYNEQFF.

This chain uses TRBV7-2 with TRBJ2-7, with 12 bases lining up with TRBD2. Germline V gene sequence: CDR1 SGHTA, CDR2 FQGNSA. The J segment lost 0 bases and the V segment lost 5 bases, leaving 8 bases of the junction unmatched. The CDR3 spans 17 residues. CDR3 nucleotide sequence: TGTGCCAGCAGCCGCAGGGGACTAGCGGGTAGCTCCTACGAGCAGTACTTC. Its translation is CASSRRGLAGSSYEQYF.